What follows is one T cell receptor beta chain and its context. This table comes from immunoSEQ multiplex PCR, and its TCRdb copy is limited to in-frame clones, with some not included. The table records 85,000 to 95,000 clones, more than 70% of them present only once. The CDR3 contains 15 residues. CDR1 is LNHDA, CDR2 SQIVND, per germline (reference sequence). J was trimmed by 6 bases and V by 4 bases; bases with no gene match: 6. The data were taken from a study of blood T cell repertoires in COVID-19. Looking at the study overall: The United States, Italy and Spain provided the acute and convalescent COVID-19 samples. The cDNA or gDNA used as material had been derived from T cells, B-cell-depleted T cells, or PBMCs.

Sequenced sample: peripheral blood. The chain uses TRBV19 and TRBJ1-6, with 7 bases fitting TRBD1. The source is a woman of 80 years or more with acute or convalescent COVID-19. CDR3 coding DNA: TGTGCCAGTAGTAAAAGACAGGGTTTTAATTCACCCCTCCACTTT. Amino acids: CASSKRQGFNSPLHF.